The rows below give T cell receptor beta chains drawn from one sample of a study of T cell changes during pregnancy in multiple sclerosis. TCRdb's table, derived via immunoSEQ multiplex PCR, lists solely in-frame clones and lacks some. The table has under 20,000 clones, roughly 84% seen once; the top ten hold about 9.6%. The source material was CD8+ T cells from peripheral blood mononuclear cells, sampled after pregnancy. All receptors derive from a female donor with multiple sclerosis, enrolled in a pregnancy study. CDR3s include the opening cysteine and the closing phenylalanine or tryptophan. Fields, in order: clone size, D gene, V gene, J gene, CDR3 protein, CDR3 DNA. A D gene is named only where the DNA matches it firmly. Rows give clone size only sometimes, using once, few, many, or a class for an expanded clone.

>-|-|TRBV7-2|TRBJ1-2
CASTEAPWQGGYTF
TGTGCCAGCACCGAAGCCCCATGGCAGGGCGGCTACACCTTC
>-|-|TRBV5-6|TRBJ2-2
CATEGHTGPGELFF
TGTGCCACGGAGGGGCACACGGGACCCGGGGAGCTGTTTTTT
>-|-|TRBV4-3|TRBJ1-1
CASSQAGSYTEAFF
TGCGCCAGCAGCCAAGCAGGGTCTTACACTGAAGCTTTCTTT
>-|TRBD1|TRBV27|TRBJ2-1
CASSLSYPGQGVDNEQFF
TGTGCCAGCAGTTTATCCTACCCTGGACAGGGGGTGGACAATGAGCAGTTCTTC
>-|TRBD2|TRBV28|TRBJ2-3
CASSPQNGLAIDTDTQYF
TGTGCCAGCAGTCCCCAAAACGGACTAGCGATTGACACAGATACGCAGTATTTT
>-|TRBD1|TRBV6-1|TRBJ1-2
CASRTGGLLSGYTF
TGTGCCAGCAGAACAGGGGGCCTACTAAGCGGCTACACCTTC
>-|-|TRBV27|TRBJ1-2
CASSLSRSGNYGYTF
TGTGCCAGCAGTTTATCGAGGTCAGGGAACTATGGCTACACCTTC
>-|TRBD2|TRBV19|TRBJ2-5
CASSPLTGLAGGFETQYF
TGTGCCAGTAGTCCCCTCACGGGGCTAGCGGGAGGTTTTGAGACCCAGTACTTC
>-|-|TRBV4-1|TRBJ2-7
CASSQDWAGYEQYF
TGCGCCAGCAGCCAAGATTGGGCGGGCTACGAGCAGTACTTC
>few|-|TRBV28|TRBJ2-7
CASSWTNAGVRVLQYF
TGTGCCAGCAGCTGGACCAATGCGGGCGTTAGAGTCTTGCAGTACTTC
>-|TRBD1|TRBV12-5|TRBJ2-6
CASKQDRGLTLVSGANVLTF
TGTGCTAGTAAGCAGGACAGGGGGCTGACGCTGGTCTCTGGGGCCAACGTCCTGACTTTC
>-|-|TRBV28|TRBJ2-7
CASSLLGGTEVWEQYF
TGTGCCAGCAGTTTATTAGGCGGGACCGAGGTTTGGGAGCAGTACTTC
>-|-|TRBV5-6|TRBJ1-1
CASSSGTKAFF
TGTGCCAGCAGCAGCGGGACAAAAGCTTTCTTT
>-|TRBD1|TRBV4-3|TRBJ2-1
CASSQDHRGSYNEQFF
TGCGCCAGCAGCCAAGATCACAGGGGGTCCTACAATGAGCAGTTCTTC
>-|-|TRBV27|TRBJ2-7
CASSWGRTYEQYF
TGTGCCAGCAGTTGGGGCAGAACCTACGAGCAGTACTTC
>-|-|TRBV4-3|TRBJ2-7
CASSPNIGGEFNEQYF
TGCGCCAGCAGCCCCAACATAGGAGGGGAGTTCAACGAGCAGTACTTC